The sequence of this T cell receptor beta chain was determined in a study of CD8+ T cells in alopecia areata. The CDR3 consists of 13 residues. Germline CDR1 is SEHNR and CDR2 is FQNEAQ (reference sequence). Trimming took 5 bases from V and 5 from J; bases not matched to a gene: 5. Investigators isolated RNA and reverse transcribed it into cDNA to act as the sequencing template. Measured with immunoSEQ multiplex PCR; TCRdb has only the in-frame clones, and not every one. The data contain around 150,000 clones, around 59% of them singletons. Noted treatment: oral pan-JAK inhibitor, 5-10 mg twice daily. In this sample, this clone turned up a few times.

The specimen comprised CD4+ T cells sorted from blood, sampled at week 24, from a patient treated with tofacitinib. The clonotype originates from a human donor with alopecia areata. The chain carries TRBV7-9 and TRBJ1-1, with TRBD1 matching 7 bases. CDR3 nucleotide sequence: TGTGCCAGCAGCCCCGGACAGGAGACTGAAGCTTTCTTT. It yields the protein CASSPGQETEAFF.